These T cell receptor beta chains were read from a single sample in a study of shared clonotypes between healthy human individuals. The method was immunoSEQ multiplex PCR; TCRdb's version includes in-frame clones alone and lacks a portion of them. The data hold 600,000 to 750,000 clones, with approximately 72% observed a single time. The specimen sequenced was memory CD4+ T cells sorted from blood. The receptors here all came from a woman aged 25 to 39 in good health. The CDR3 runs from the conserved cysteine through the conserved F or W. The D gene is left open where the match is weak. A clone size is listed for some rows: how often the clone was seen (once, few, many), or a class if it is expanded.

d_gene | j_gene | v_gene | abundance | CDR3nt | CDR3aa
NA | TRBJ2-1 | TRBV30 | NA | TGTGCCTGGAGTGTACGATCGGGCTTAGAGCAGTTCTTC | CAWSVRSGLEQFF
NA | TRBJ2-6 | TRBV4-1 | many | TGCGCCAGCAGCCAAGTTTTCTTTGGCGCATCTGGGGCCAACGTCCTGACTTTC | CASSQVFFGASGANVLTF
TRBD2 | TRBJ2-1 | TRBV25-1 | NA | TGTGCCAGCAGTGAACGGGCTAGCGGGTCCCGTGGGAATGAGCAGTTCTTC | CASSERASGSRGNEQFF
TRBD2 | TRBJ2-7 | TRBV19 | few | TGTGCCAGTAGTAGGAGCGGGGACTACGAGCAGTACTTC | CASSRSGDYEQYF
TRBD1 | TRBJ2-5 | TRBV4-1 | NA | TGCGCCAGCAGCCAGAGTCCGGGACAGGGACAAGAGACCCAGTACTTC | CASSQSPGQGQETQYF
NA | TRBJ2-2 | TRBV11-1 | NA | TGTGCCAGCAGCTTCGTGCTATCGAACACCGGGGAGCTGTTTTTT | CASSFVLSNTGELFF
NA | TRBJ2-2 | TRBV5-1 | NA | TGCGCCAGCAGAACTGACAGATACGGTAACCCCGGGGAGCTGTTTTTT | CASRTDRYGNPGELFF
NA | TRBJ1-2 | TRBV25-1 | once | TGTGCCAGCAAACAGGGATCAGCCTATGGCTACACCTTC | CASKQGSAYGYTF
TRBD2 | TRBJ2-7 | TRBV5-1 | NA | TGCGCCAGCAGCTTGGTTTGGGCGGGGGGCGAGCAGTACTTC | CASSLVWAGGEQYF
TRBD1 | TRBJ2-3 | TRBV25-1 | NA | TGTGCCAGCAGCCCGGGGACAGGGATAGATACGCAGTATTTT | CASSPGTGIDTQYF
NA | TRBJ1-4 | TRBV6-1 | NA | TGTGCCAGCAGTGAATTCGGGGGGGAAAATGAAAAACTGTTTTTT | CASSEFGGENEKLFF
NA | TRBJ2-5 | TRBV11-2 | NA | TGTGCCAGCAGCCCCGTCCGGGGTAAAGAGACCCAGTACTTC | CASSPVRGKETQYF
NA | TRBJ2-3 | TRBV4-1 | NA | TGCGCCAGCAGCCAAGTTGATTTACTAGTTTACGATACGCAGTATTTT | CASSQVDLLVYDTQYF
TRBD2 | TRBJ2-5 | TRBV27 | once | TGTGCCAGCAGTTGGGCTAGCGGCGGGGAAGAGACCCAGTACTTC | CASSWASGGEETQYF